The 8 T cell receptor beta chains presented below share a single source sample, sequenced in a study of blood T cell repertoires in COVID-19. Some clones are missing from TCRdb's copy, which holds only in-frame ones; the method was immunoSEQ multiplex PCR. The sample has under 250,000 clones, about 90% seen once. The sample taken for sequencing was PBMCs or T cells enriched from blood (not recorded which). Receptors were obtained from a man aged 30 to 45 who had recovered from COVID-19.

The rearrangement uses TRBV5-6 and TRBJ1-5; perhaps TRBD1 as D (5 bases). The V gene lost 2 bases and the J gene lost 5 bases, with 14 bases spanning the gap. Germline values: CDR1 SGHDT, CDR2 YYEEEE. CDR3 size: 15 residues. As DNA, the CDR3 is TGTGCCAGCAGCTTCTATTTAGGGGTGGATCAGCCCCAGCATTTT. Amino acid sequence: CASSFYLGVDQPQHF.

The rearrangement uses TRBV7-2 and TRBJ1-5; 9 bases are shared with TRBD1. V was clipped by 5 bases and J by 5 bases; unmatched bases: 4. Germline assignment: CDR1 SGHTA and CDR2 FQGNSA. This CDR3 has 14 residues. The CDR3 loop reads CASSPTGGDQPQHF. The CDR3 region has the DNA TGTGCCAGCAGCCCTACAGGGGGCGATCAGCCCCAGCATTTT.

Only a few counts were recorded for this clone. CDR3 in DNA: TGTGCCAGCAGCGCGAACAGGGAAAGAAACACCATATATTTT. Encoded protein: CASSANRERNTIYF. The chain carries TRBV7-9 and TRBJ1-3, with D possibly being TRBD1 (6 bases). With 5 bases removed from V and 5 bases from J, the gap between germline ends came to 13 bases. This CDR3 contains 14 residues. The germline CDR1 and CDR2 sequences are SEHNR and FQNEAQ (reference sequence).

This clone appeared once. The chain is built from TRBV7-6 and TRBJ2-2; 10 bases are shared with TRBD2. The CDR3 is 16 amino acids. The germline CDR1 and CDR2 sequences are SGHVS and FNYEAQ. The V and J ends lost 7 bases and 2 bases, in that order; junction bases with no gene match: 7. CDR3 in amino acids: CASIPVLAGNTGELFF. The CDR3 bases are TGTGCCAGCATCCCAGTACTAGCGGGAAACACCGGGGAGCTGTTTTTT.

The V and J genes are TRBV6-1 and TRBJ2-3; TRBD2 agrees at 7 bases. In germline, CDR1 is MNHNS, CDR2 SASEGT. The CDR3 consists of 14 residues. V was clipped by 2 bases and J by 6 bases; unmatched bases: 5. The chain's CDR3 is CASSEWDGRDTQYF. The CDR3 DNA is TGTGCCAGCAGTGAATGGGACGGGAGGGATACGCAGTATTTT.

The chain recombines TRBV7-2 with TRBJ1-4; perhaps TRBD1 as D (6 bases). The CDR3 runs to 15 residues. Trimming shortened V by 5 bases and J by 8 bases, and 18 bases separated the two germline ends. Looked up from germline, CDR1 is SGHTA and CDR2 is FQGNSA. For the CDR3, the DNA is TGTGCCAGCAGCCAGAGCGCCGGGACACGGGAAAAACTGTTTTTT. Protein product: CASSQSAGTREKLFF.

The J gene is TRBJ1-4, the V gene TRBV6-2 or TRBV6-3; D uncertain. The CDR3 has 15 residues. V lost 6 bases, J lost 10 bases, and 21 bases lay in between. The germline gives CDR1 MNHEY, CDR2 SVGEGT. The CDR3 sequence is CASSPEVTTRGKLFF. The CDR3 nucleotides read TGTGCCAGCAGCCCAGAGGTTACGACGCGGGGAAAACTGTTTTTT.

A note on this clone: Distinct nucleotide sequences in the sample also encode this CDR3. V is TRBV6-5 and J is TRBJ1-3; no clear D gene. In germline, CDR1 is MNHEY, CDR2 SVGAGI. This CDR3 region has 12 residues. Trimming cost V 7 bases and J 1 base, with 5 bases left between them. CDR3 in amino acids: CASTGSGNTIYF. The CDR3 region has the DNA TGTGCCAGCACAGGTTCTGGAAACACCATATATTTT.